This is a list of T cell receptor beta chains from one sample in a study of control samples from healthy donors and cancer patients. This table comes from immunoSEQ multiplex PCR, and its TCRdb copy is limited to in-frame clones, with some not included. The table shows 230,000 or so clones, with around 94% occurring only once. Material for sequencing was blood. All receptors come from a man aged 50-60 years in good health. Each CDR3 is given with its conserved first and last residue. A D gene is named only where the DNA matches it firmly. Clone size, where shown, is once, few, many, or a class for clones that have expanded.

V gene	CDR3 length	J gene	clone size	D gene	CDR3 protein	CDR3 DNA
TRBV7-2	15	TRBJ2-1	NA	NA	CASSSKGSSYNEQFF	TGTGCCAGCAGCTCGAAGGGGAGCTCCTACAATGAGCAGTTCTTC
TRBV7-2	18	TRBJ2-2	NA	NA	CASSLRRVLSGSTGELFF	TGTGCCAGCAGCTTAAGGCGGGTCCTTTCTGGGAGCACCGGGGAGCTGTTTTTT
TRBV3-1/TRBV3-2	15	TRBJ1-5	NA	NA	CASSQQSAANQPQHF	TGTGCCAGCAGCCAACAAAGCGCGGCAAATCAGCCCCAGCATTTT
TRBV7-9	16	TRBJ2-5	NA	TRBD2	CASSFRSGGTQETQYF	TGTGCCAGCAGCTTCAGAAGCGGGGGGACCCAAGAGACCCAGTACTTC
TRBV5-5	12	TRBJ1-2	NA	NA	CASSSDIYGYTF	TGTGCCAGCAGCTCGGACATCTATGGCTACACCTTC
TRBV24-1	17	TRBJ1-5	NA	TRBD1	CATSDSRTGGYNQPQHF	TGTGCCACCAGTGATTCCCGGACAGGGGGCTACAATCAGCCCCAGCATTTT
TRBV5-1	13	TRBJ1-2	NA	NA	CASSPLGGPGYTF	TGCGCCAGCAGCCCGTTGGGGGGCCCTGGCTACACCTTC
TRBV13	15	TRBJ1-1	NA	TRBD1	CASSPDRGGRTEAFF	TGTGCCAGCAGCCCGGACAGGGGAGGAAGGACTGAAGCTTTCTTT
TRBV9	16	TRBJ1-3	NA	NA	CASSVSGAEGGNTIYF	TGTGCCAGCAGCGTATCAGGGGCTGAAGGTGGAAACACCATATATTTT
TRBV5-1	15	TRBJ1-6	NA	NA	CASSGGGQNNSPLHF	TGCGCCAGCAGCGGTGGAGGACAGAATAATTCACCCCTCCACTTT
TRBV11-2	15	TRBJ2-1	NA	TRBD2	CASRLLAGRYNEQFF	TGTGCCAGCAGACTACTAGCGGGGAGATACAATGAGCAGTTCTTC
TRBV6-2/TRBV6-3	17	TRBJ2-3	NA	NA	CASSYSVGRVGTDTQYF	TGTGCCAGCAGTTACTCGGTTGGCAGGGTGGGTACAGATACGCAGTATTTT
TRBV5-4	17	TRBJ2-3	NA	TRBD2	CASSSTSGGPSSDTQYF	TGTGCCAGCAGCTCGACTAGCGGGGGGCCGAGTTCAGATACGCAGTATTTT
TRBV9	13	TRBJ1-5	once	NA	CASSVDGNQPQHF	TGTGCCAGCAGCGTCGACGGAAATCAGCCCCAGCATTTT
TRBV27	17	TRBJ2-1	NA	NA	CASSLSGTPGDRNEQFF	TGTGCCAGCAGTTTATCCGGGACGCCCGGGGATAGAAATGAGCAGTTCTTC
TRBV5-1	14	TRBJ2-1	NA	TRBD2	CASSGGTSSSKQFF	TGCGCCAGCAGCGGCGGGACTAGCTCTAGTAAGCAGTTCTTC
TRBV10-1	13	TRBJ2-7	NA	NA	CASSERGVAVQYF	TGCGCCAGCAGTGAGAGGGGTGTGGCAGTACAGTACTTC
TRBV7-9	15	TRBJ2-1	NA	NA	CASSQVLVGVNEQFF	TGTGCCAGCAGTCAGGTTCTTGTCGGGGTCAATGAGCAGTTCTTC
TRBV7-9	15	TRBJ2-2	NA	NA	CASSLDRPNTGELFF	TGTGCCAGCAGCTTAGACAGGCCTAACACCGGGGAGCTGTTTTTT
TRBV21-1	15	TRBJ2-1	NA	NA	CASSKTGGQDNEQFF	TGTGCCAGCAGCAAAACCGGGGGGCAGGACAATGAGCAGTTCTTC
TRBV18	15	TRBJ1-3	NA	NA	CASSFSLQVGNTIYF	TGTGCCAGCTCCTTCAGTCTCCAGGTTGGAAACACCATATATTTT
TRBV6-5	15	TRBJ1-1	NA	TRBD1	CASRIRTGGNTEAFF	TGTGCCAGCAGGATTAGAACAGGGGGGAACACTGAAGCTTTCTTT
TRBV30	15	TRBJ2-3	NA	NA	CAWSVQRAGTDTQYF	TGTGCCTGGAGTGTACAGAGGGCGGGCACAGATACGCAGTATTTT
TRBV6-5	15	TRBJ2-5	once	NA	CASRGDWVPQETQYF	TGTGCCAGCAGGGGGGATTGGGTCCCCCAAGAGACCCAGTACTTC
TRBV14	14	TRBJ1-2	NA	NA	CASSQGIAGGGYTF	TGTGCCAGCAGCCAAGGAATTGCGGGGGGTGGCTACACCTTC
TRBV5-1	15	TRBJ1-4	NA	NA	CASSFGPSTNEKLFF	TGCGCCAGCAGCTTTGGACCGTCAACTAATGAAAAACTGTTTTTT
TRBV15	15	TRBJ1-1	NA	NA	CATSSPVSGETEAFF	TGTGCCACCAGCAGCCCCGTCAGCGGGGAGACTGAAGCTTTCTTT
TRBV28	15	TRBJ1-5	NA	NA	CASSQRGGPSEPQHF	TGTGCCAGCTCTCAAAGGGGGGGCCCTTCGGAGCCCCAGCATTTT
TRBV5-1	15	TRBJ2-7	NA	TRBD1	CASSLTGTEVNEQYF	TGCGCCAGCAGCTTGACCGGGACAGAGGTTAACGAGCAGTACTTC
TRBV7-8	18	TRBJ1-6	NA	NA	CASSLIGIVPQIDSPLHF	TGTGCCAGCAGCTTAATTGGGATCGTACCTCAGATCGATTCACCCCTCCACTTT
TRBV6-6	13	TRBJ1-5	NA	NA	CASRGYSNQPQHF	TGTGCCAGCAGAGGGTATAGCAATCAGCCCCAGCATTTT
TRBV9	12	TRBJ1-1	NA	NA	CASSVAEAEAFF	TGTGCCAGCAGCGTAGCGGAAGCTGAAGCTTTCTTT
TRBV6-1	14	TRBJ1-1	NA	NA	CASSEGGMNTEAFF	TGTGCCAGCAGTGAGGGCGGCATGAACACTGAAGCTTTCTTT
TRBV5-8	14	TRBJ1-5	NA	NA	CASSPLRVGQPQHF	TGTGCCAGCAGCCCTCTCAGGGTGGGTCAGCCCCAGCATTTT
TRBV5-1	13	TRBJ1-4	NA	NA	CASSLDRVEKLFF	TGCGCCAGCAGCTTGGACAGGGTTGAAAAACTGTTTTTT
TRBV5-4	17	TRBJ2-5	NA	NA	CASSSTSDRKGMETQYF	TGTGCCAGCAGCTCAACCTCCGACAGGAAGGGGATGGAGACCCAGTACTTC
TRBV20-1	11	TRBJ1-1	NA	NA	CSAIDRLEAFF	TGCAGTGCTATAGACAGGCTTGAAGCTTTCTTT
TRBV12-3/TRBV12-4	13	TRBJ1-6	NA	NA	CASSQKINSPLHF	TGTGCCAGCAGTCAGAAAATTAATTCACCCCTCCACTTT
TRBV5-6	16	TRBJ1-3	NA	TRBD1	CASSFRQGVTGNTIYF	TGTGCCAGCAGCTTCCGGCAGGGGGTAACTGGAAACACCATATATTTT
TRBV28	11	TRBJ1-2	NA	NA	CASTRNYGYTF	TGTGCCAGCACCCGTAACTATGGCTACACCTTC
TRBV3-1/TRBV3-2	15	TRBJ1-1	NA	NA	CASSQTVQSNTEAFF	TGTGCCAGCAGCCAAACAGTCCAGTCGAACACTGAAGCTTTCTTT
TRBV19	13	TRBJ2-5	NA	NA	CAKGTGSEETQYF	TGTGCCAAGGGTACAGGTAGCGAAGAGACCCAGTACTTC
TRBV27	15	TRBJ2-1	NA	NA	CASSFATTSYNEQFF	TGTGCCAGCAGTTTCGCGACTACGTCCTACAATGAGCAGTTCTTC
TRBV5-1	13	TRBJ1-2	NA	TRBD1	CASSQDRALGYTF	TGCGCCAGCAGCCAGGACAGGGCCTTAGGCTACACCTTC
TRBV11-3	14	TRBJ2-2	NA	NA	CASSLGPSTGELFF	TGTGCCAGCAGCTTGGGCCCGTCCACCGGGGAGCTGTTTTTT
TRBV7-8	15	TRBJ1-1	NA	NA	CASSLEAVMNTEAFF	TGTGCCAGCAGCTTAGAGGCGGTCATGAACACTGAAGCTTTCTTT
TRBV6-5	13	TRBJ1-1	NA	NA	CASSRELNTEAFF	TGTGCCAGCAGTAGGGAGCTAAACACTGAAGCTTTCTTT
TRBV19	15	TRBJ1-2	few	TRBD1	CASSTWDSSSYGYTF	TGTGCCAGTAGTACCTGGGACAGCTCCTCCTATGGCTACACCTTC
TRBV10-1	13	TRBJ2-5	NA	NA	CASSGQGSETQYF	TGCGCCAGCAGTGGGCAGGGGTCAGAGACCCAGTACTTC
TRBV6-2/TRBV6-3	13	TRBJ2-7	few	NA	CASSYWENYEQYF	TGTGCCAGCAGTTACTGGGAGAACTACGAGCAGTACTTC
TRBV6-5	13	TRBJ1-2	NA	TRBD1	CASSPDRDYGYTF	TGTGCCAGCAGTCCGGACAGGGACTATGGCTACACCTTC